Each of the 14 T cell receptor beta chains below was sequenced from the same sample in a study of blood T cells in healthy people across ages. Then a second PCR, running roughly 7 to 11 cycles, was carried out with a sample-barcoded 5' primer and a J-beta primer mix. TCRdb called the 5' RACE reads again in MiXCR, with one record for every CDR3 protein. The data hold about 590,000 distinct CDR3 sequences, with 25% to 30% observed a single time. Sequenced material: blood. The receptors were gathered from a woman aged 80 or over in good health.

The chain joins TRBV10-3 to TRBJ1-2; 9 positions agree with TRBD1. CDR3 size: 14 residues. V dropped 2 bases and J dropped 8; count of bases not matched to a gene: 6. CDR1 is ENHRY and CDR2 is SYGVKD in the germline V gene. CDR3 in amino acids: CAISEEGQGGGYTF. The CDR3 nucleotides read TGTGCCATCAGTGAGGAGGGACAGGGCGGAGGCTACACCTTC.

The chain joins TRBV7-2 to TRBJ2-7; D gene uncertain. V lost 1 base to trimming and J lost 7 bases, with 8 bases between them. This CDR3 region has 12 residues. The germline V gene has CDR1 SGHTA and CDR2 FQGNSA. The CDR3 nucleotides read TGTGCCAGCAGCTTAGTTGTGTCAGAGCAGTACTTC. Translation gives CASSLVVSEQYF.

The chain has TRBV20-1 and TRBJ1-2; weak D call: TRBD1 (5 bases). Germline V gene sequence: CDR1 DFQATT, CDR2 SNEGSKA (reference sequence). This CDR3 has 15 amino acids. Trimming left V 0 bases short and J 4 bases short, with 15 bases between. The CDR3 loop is CSARDGAPGTYGYTF. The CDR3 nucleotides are TGCAGTGCTAGAGATGGAGCCCCAGGGACCTATGGCTACACCTTC.

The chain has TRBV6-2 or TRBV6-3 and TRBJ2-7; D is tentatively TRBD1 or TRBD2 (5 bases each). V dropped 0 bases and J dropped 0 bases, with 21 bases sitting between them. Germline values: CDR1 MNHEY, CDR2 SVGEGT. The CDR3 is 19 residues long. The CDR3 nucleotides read TGTGCCAGCAGTTACTCGAAAGTTCCGGGGCAGGAGAGCTCCTACGAGCAGTACTTC. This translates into CASSYSKVPGQESSYEQYF.

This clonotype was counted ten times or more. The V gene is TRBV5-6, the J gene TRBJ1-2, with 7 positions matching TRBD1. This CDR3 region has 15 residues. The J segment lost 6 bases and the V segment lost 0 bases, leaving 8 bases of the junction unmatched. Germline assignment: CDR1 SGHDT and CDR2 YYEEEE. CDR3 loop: CASSLVVDRMDGYTF. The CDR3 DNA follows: TGTGCCAGCAGCTTGGTTGTGGACAGGATGGATGGCTACACCTTC.

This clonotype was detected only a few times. The CDR3 DNA is TGCAGCGCCCCAGGGTACGGTCGCACTGAAGCTTTCTTT. Translated, it gives CSAPGYGRTEAFF. The chain has TRBV29-1 and TRBJ1-1, with D possibly being TRBD1 (5 bases). CDR3 size: 13 residues. Looked up from germline, CDR1 is SQVTM and CDR2 is ANQGSEA. V lost 7 bases and J 4 bases, leaving 16 bases between the germline ends.

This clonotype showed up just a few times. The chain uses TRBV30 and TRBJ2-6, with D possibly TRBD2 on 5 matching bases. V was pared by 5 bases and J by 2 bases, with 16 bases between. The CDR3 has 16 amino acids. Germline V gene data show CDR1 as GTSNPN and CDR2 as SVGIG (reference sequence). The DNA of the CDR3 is TGTGCCTGGTCCACCCCCGGGGTTACTGGGGCCAACGTCCTGACTTTC. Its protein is CAWSTPGVTGANVLTF.

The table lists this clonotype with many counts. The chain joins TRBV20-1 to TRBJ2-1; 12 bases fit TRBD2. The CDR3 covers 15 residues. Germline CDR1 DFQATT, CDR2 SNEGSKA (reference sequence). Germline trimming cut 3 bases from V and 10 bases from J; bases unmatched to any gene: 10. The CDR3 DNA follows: TGCAGTGCTAGGGTCCCTAGCGGGGGGGCCGGGGAGCAGTTCTTC. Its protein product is CSARVPSGGAGEQFF.

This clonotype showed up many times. For the CDR3, the DNA is TGTGCCAGCAGCGCAGGACAGGCCGTTACCTATGGCTACACCTTC. Its protein is CASSAGQAVTYGYTF. The rearrangement joins TRBV7-2 to TRBJ1-2, with TRBD1 identical over 7 bases. CDR1 and CDR2 (germline): SGHTA, FQGNSA. The CDR3 contains 15 residues. V lost 5 bases and J lost 4; bases outside the gene matches: 10.

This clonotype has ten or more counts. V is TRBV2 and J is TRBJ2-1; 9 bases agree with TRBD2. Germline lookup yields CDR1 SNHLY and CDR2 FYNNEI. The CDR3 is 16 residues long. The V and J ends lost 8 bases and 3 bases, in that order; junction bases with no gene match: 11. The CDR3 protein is CASRLRGGSYYNEQFF. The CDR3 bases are TGTGCCAGCCGGCTGCGGGGGGGCTCATACTACAATGAGCAGTTCTTC.

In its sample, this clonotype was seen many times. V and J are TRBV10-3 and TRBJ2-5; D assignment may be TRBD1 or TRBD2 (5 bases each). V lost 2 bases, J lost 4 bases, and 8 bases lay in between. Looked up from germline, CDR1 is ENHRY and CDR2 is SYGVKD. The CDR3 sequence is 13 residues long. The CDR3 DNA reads TGTGCCATCAGTGAGGGGACGGGAGAGACCCAGTACTTC. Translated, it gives CAISEGTGETQYF.

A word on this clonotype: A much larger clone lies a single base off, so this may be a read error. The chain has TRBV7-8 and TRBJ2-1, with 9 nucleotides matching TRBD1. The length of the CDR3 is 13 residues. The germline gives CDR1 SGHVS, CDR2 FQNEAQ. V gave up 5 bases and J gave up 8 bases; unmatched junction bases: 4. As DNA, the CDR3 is TGTGCCAGCAGCCGGGACAGGGACGATGAGCAGTTCTTC. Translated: CASSRDRDDEQFF.

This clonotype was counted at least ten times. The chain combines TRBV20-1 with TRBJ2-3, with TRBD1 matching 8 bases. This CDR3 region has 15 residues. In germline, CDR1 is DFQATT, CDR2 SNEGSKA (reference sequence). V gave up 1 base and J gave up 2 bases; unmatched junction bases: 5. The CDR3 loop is CSARGRTGYTDTQYF. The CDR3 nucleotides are TGCAGTGCTAGAGGGAGGACAGGGTACACAGATACGCAGTATTTT.

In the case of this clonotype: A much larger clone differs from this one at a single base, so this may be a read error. CDR3 DNA sequence: TGCGCCAGCAAACCGAATTCTGGGGCCAACGTCCGGACTTTC. Protein: CASKPNSGANVRTF. The rearrangement links TRBV5-1 to TRBJ2-6; TRBD1 is a possible D gene (5 bases). CDR1 is SGHRS, CDR2 YFSETQ, per germline. The CDR3 has 14 residues.